These 27 T cell receptor beta chains came from one sample sequenced in a study of OX40 agonist ivuxolimab in advanced cancers. Clones were sequenced by immunoSEQ multiplex PCR, and TCRdb holds only the in-frame ones, with some missing. Of more than 40,000 clones in the sample, approximately 85% are singletons; the top ten hold 56%. This specimen consisted of CD4+ or CD8+ T cells sorted from blood, obtained in a trial of the OX40 agonist ivuxolimab. All receptors derive from an adult with an advanced solid tumor such as melanoma, head and neck, liver or kidney cancer.

This rearrangement joins TRBV5-1 to TRBJ1-2; 7 bases line up with TRBD1. The CDR3 runs to 15 residues. V was clipped by 4 bases and J by 0 bases; unmatched bases: 6. CDR1 is SGHRS, CDR2 YFSETQ, per germline. The chain's CDR3 is CASSPQGEANYGYTF. DNA for the CDR3: TGCGCCAGCAGCCCGCAGGGGGAAGCTAACTATGGCTACACCTTC.

This clone was observed once. V is TRBV7-9 and J is TRBJ2-4; D may be TRBD1 (6 bases). The CDR3 has 16 amino acids. The V and J ends lost 1 base and 6 bases respectively, with 16 bases between them. In germline, CDR1 is SEHNR, CDR2 FQNEAQ (reference sequence). CDR3 protein: CASSLEGDVRRNIQYF. CDR3 coding DNA: TGTGCCAGCAGCTTAGAGGGGGACGTCCGGAGAAACATTCAGTACTTC.

V gene TRBV7-8 combines with J gene TRBJ1-1; D remains ambiguous. The CDR3 spans 10 residues. Germline CDR1 reads SGHVS; CDR2 reads FQNEAQ. Trimming cost V 0 bases and J 8 bases, with 1 base left between them. Here the CDR3 reads CASSLAEAFF. The CDR3 DNA reads as TGTGCCAGCAGCTTAGCCGAAGCTTTCTTT.

The chain links TRBV27 to TRBJ2-5; D is perhaps TRBD1 (5 bases). Germline loops: CDR1 MNHEY, CDR2 SMNVEV (reference sequence). CDR3 length equals 15 residues. With 2 bases removed from V and 2 bases from J, the gap between germline ends came to 12 bases. Written as DNA, the CDR3 is TGTGCCAGCAGTTTACTAGGGGCGGATCAAGAGACCCAGTACTTC. Amino acid sequence: CASSLLGADQETQYF.

The chain links TRBV6-5 to TRBJ1-1, with D perhaps TRBD1 (5 bases). This CDR3 has 12 amino acids. V lost 2 bases and J lost 8, with 9 bases in between. CDR1 and CDR2 from the germline V gene are MNHEY and SVGAGI. The CDR3 nucleotides are TGTGCCAGCAGTTACGAAGGGACCGAAGCTTTCTTT. Translating it yields CASSYEGTEAFF.

V gene TRBV4-3 combines with J gene TRBJ2-2, with 7 positions matching TRBD1. This CDR3 is built from 16 residues. V dropped 0 bases and J dropped 5; count of bases not matched to a gene: 6. Looked up from germline, CDR1 is LGHNA and CDR2 is YSLEER. In nucleotides, the CDR3 is TGCGCCAGCAGCCAAGATGGGGCAGGGGGAACCGGGGAGCTGTTTTTT. This sequence encodes CASSQDGAGGTGELFF.

The V and J genes are TRBV13 and TRBJ2-2; D not resolved. V was shortened by 6 bases and J by 6 bases, with 8 bases between the two germline ends. Germline-derived CDR1 and CDR2 are PRHDT and FYEKMQ (reference sequence). The CDR3 covers 12 residues. The CDR3 coding sequence is TGTGCCAGCAGACGATGGGCCGGGGAGCTGTTTTTT. Translating it yields CASRRWAGELFF.

The chain uses TRBV5-6 and TRBJ1-1; 7 bases align to TRBD1. Per the germline V gene, CDR1 is SGHDT and CDR2 is YYEEEE. The CDR3 runs 16 residues. Trimming at V came to 0 bases and at J to 1 base, leaving 6 bases not matched to a gene. The CDR3 loop reads CASSLVGQGGNTEAFF. In nucleotides, the CDR3 is TGTGCCAGCAGCTTGGTGGGGCAGGGGGGGAACACTGAAGCTTTCTTT.

The rearrangement joins TRBV2 to TRBJ2-7; D unresolved. V lost 8 bases, J lost 3 bases, and 11 bases lay in between. CDR3 length: 12 amino acids. The V gene's germline CDR1 is SNHLY and CDR2 FYNNEI. The CDR3 loop is CASQLTGYEQYF. DNA of the CDR3: TGTGCCAGCCAGTTGACGGGCTACGAGCAGTACTTC.

The genes are TRBV5-6 and TRBJ2-7; D is undetermined. This CDR3 is 12 amino acids long. CDR1 is SGHDT and CDR2 is YYEEEE in the germline V gene. V lost 3 bases to trimming and J lost 5 bases, with 9 bases between them. The CDR3 sequence: CASSSKAHEQYF. CDR3 bases: TGTGCCAGCAGCTCAAAGGCCCACGAGCAGTACTTC.

This clone was detected once. The rearrangement uses TRBV6-1 and TRBJ2-7; 8 bases map to TRBD1. This CDR3 contains 14 residues. The trim removed 7 bases at V and 5 bases at J, leaving 10 bases unmatched. Germline-derived CDR1 and CDR2 are MNHNS and SASEGT. The CDR3 nucleotides are TGTGCCAGCAAGATGGGACAGGAGGCAAACGAGCAGTACTTC. Residues: CASKMGQEANEQYF.

This chain joins TRBV29-1 and TRBJ1-4, with D perhaps TRBD1 (6 bases). CDR3 length equals 12 residues. Per the germline V gene, CDR1 is SQVTM and CDR2 is ANQGSEA. V lost 7 bases and J 7 bases, leaving 13 bases between the germline ends. The CDR3 protein is CSGGQPGEKLFF. DNA for the CDR3: TGCAGCGGCGGACAGCCAGGTGAAAAACTGTTTTTT.

This sequence joins TRBV18 and TRBJ2-7, with 10 bases lining up with TRBD1. The V gene's germline CDR1 is KGHSH and CDR2 LQKENI. The CDR3 consists of 16 residues. J lost 6 bases, V lost 3 bases, and 11 bases had no gene match. The CDR3 nucleotides read TGTGCCAGCTCACCTCAGCAGGGGACAGGGGTCTCCGAGCAGTACTTC. This encodes CASSPQQGTGVSEQYF.

This chain uses TRBV2 with TRBJ2-2, with D possibly matching TRBD2 (6 bases). Trimming stripped 8 bases from V and 1 base from J, with 11 bases between. There are 14 residues in the CDR3. Germline-derived CDR1 and CDR2 are SNHLY and FYNNEI. The CDR3 sequence is CASWEAENTGELFF. The CDR3 DNA sequence: TGTGCCAGCTGGGAGGCAGAGAACACCGGGGAGCTGTTTTTT.

The genes are TRBV27 and TRBJ1-4; D might be TRBD1 (6 bases). V gave up 5 bases and J gave up 7 bases, with 14 bases separating them. Germline CDR1 MNHEY, CDR2 SMNVEV (reference sequence). CDR3 length: 14 amino acids. CDR3 nucleotide sequence: TGTGCCAGCAGTCCGGGACATATGGGTGAAAAACTGTTTTTT. Amino acids: CASSPGHMGEKLFF.

The chain is built from TRBV19 and TRBJ1-6; maybe TRBD1 (5 bases). The CDR3 sequence is 14 residues long. The V end lost 8 bases, the J end lost 9 bases, and 17 bases lay between the germline ends. CDR1 and CDR2 (germline): LNHDA, SQIVND (reference sequence). The CDR3 DNA reads TGTGCCAGTTCCTTTACCCCCGGGGGTTCACCCCTCCACTTT. As protein: CASSFTPGGSPLHF.

The chain recombines TRBV7-2 with TRBJ2-5; possibly TRBD2 for D (6 bases). V was clipped by 3 bases and J by 5 bases, with 10 bases between them. The CDR3 spans 13 residues. The germline V gene has CDR1 SGHTA and CDR2 FQGNSA. The CDR3 reads CASSLGGSETQYF. DNA for the CDR3: TGTGCCAGCAGCTTGGGGGGTAGTGAGACCCAGTACTTC.

V gene TRBV15 combines with J gene TRBJ2-5; no reliable D call. Germline CDR1 is LNHNV and CDR2 is YYDKDF (reference sequence). This CDR3 contains 12 residues. Between the trimmed V and J ends, which lost 3 bases and 4 bases, there was a span of 6 bases. The CDR3 here is CATSREGETQYF. The CDR3 DNA reads as TGTGCCACCAGCAGGGAAGGAGAGACCCAGTACTTC.

The chain joins TRBV30 to TRBJ2-6, with TRBD1 matching 9 bases. The junction had 13 bases not matched to a gene; V was cut back by 3 bases and J by 4 bases. This CDR3 comprises 18 residues. The germline V gene encodes CDR1 GTSNPN and CDR2 SVGIG (reference sequence). DNA of the CDR3: TGTGCCTGGAGCCGGGACAGGGTAGCCTTTGGAGGGGCCAACGTCCTGACTTTC. Protein sequence: CAWSRDRVAFGGANVLTF.

This sequence joins TRBV29-1 and TRBJ1-1; possible D gene TRBD1, 6 bases. V was shortened by 2 bases and J by 1 base, with 8 bases between the two germline ends. Germline assignment: CDR1 SQVTM and CDR2 ANQGSEA. The CDR3 is 13 residues long. CDR3 nucleotides: TGCAGCGTTGAATGGGGACAGAACACTGAAGCTTTCTTT. Translation: CSVEWGQNTEAFF.

The rearrangement joins TRBV7-9 to TRBJ2-1; unclear D gene. The germline gives CDR1 SEHNR, CDR2 FQNEAQ (reference sequence). CDR3 length equals 14 residues. Trimming cost V 6 bases and J 4 bases, with 13 bases left between them. The chain's CDR3 is CASRDTLRYNEQFF. In DNA form, the CDR3 reads TGTGCCAGCAGAGACACTCTGCGATACAATGAGCAGTTCTTC.

This clone was recorded once. The gene calls are TRBV5-1 and TRBJ2-2; 7 bases are a match to TRBD2. The CDR3 totals 17 residues. J was trimmed by 4 bases and V by 4 bases; bases with no gene match: 13. From germline, CDR1 is SGHRS and CDR2 YFSETQ. CDR3 nucleotide sequence: TGCGCCAGCAGCATAGCAATAGCGGGTCGGGGCACCGGGGAGCTGTTTTTT. Amino acids: CASSIAIAGRGTGELFF.

The chain employs TRBV27 and TRBJ1-1; D call uncertain. V was clipped by 2 bases and J by 2 bases, with 9 bases between them. CDR1 and CDR2 from the germline V gene are MNHEY and SMNVEV (reference sequence). The CDR3 is 14 amino acids. This CDR3 reads CASSLGRANTEAFF. CDR3 DNA sequence: TGTGCCAGCAGTTTAGGGCGGGCCAACACTGAAGCTTTCTTT.

The gene calls are TRBV15 and TRBJ1-4; D call uncertain. Germline values: CDR1 LNHNV, CDR2 YYDKDF (reference sequence). The V gene lost 4 bases and the J gene lost 8 bases, with 20 bases spanning the gap. CDR3 length: 16 residues. The CDR3 DNA is TGTGCCACCAGCAAGGCCCTTTTGGTGGAATCGGAAAAACTGTTTTTT. Translation gives CATSKALLVESEKLFF.

The chain is built from TRBV5-4 and TRBJ2-7; 9 nucleotides line up with TRBD1. The V gene's germline CDR1 is SGHNT and CDR2 YYREEE (reference sequence). The CDR3 totals 14 residues. The ends lost 4 bases at V and 5 bases at J; junction bases unmatched: 7. CDR3 loop: CASSGGQGRDEQYF. CDR3 bases: TGTGCCAGCAGCGGAGGACAGGGGAGGGACGAGCAGTACTTC.

The chain carries TRBV9 and TRBJ2-7; 10 bases are shared with TRBD1. Germline V lookup: CDR1 SGDLS, CDR2 YYNGEE. Trimming removed 4 bases from V and 3 bases from J; junction bases left unmatched: 7. This CDR3 is built from 15 residues. The CDR3 DNA reads TGTGCCAGCAGCCCCGGGACAGGGGTTAGCTACGAGCAGTACTTC. Its protein is CASSPGTGVSYEQYF.

The chain couples TRBV11-2 to TRBJ2-3; no clear D gene. The CDR3 is 13 residues long. The V gene lost 4 bases and the J gene lost 4 bases, with 9 bases spanning the gap. The germline CDR1 and CDR2 sequences are SGHAT and FQNNGV. CDR3 in DNA: TGTGCCAGCAGCTCGAATGGAGCAGATACGCAGTATTTT. Encoded protein: CASSSNGADTQYF.